This T cell receptor (beta chain) derives from a study of blood T cell repertoires in COVID-19. Study as a whole: From the United States, Italy and Spain came samples of acute and convalescent COVID-19. The analysed material was cDNA or gDNA that came from T cells, B-cell-depleted T cells, or PBMCs.

As handled by the study authors: Nucleated cell number was recorded as an estimate derived from reference gene primer amplification. This table comes from immunoSEQ multiplex PCR, and its TCRdb copy is limited to in-frame clones, with some not included. V, J and clone size were drawn from that table, and D and trimming were deduced from the DNA. Seen here are 30,000 to 45,000 clones, more than 75% observed once, and the top ten hold 16%. V was trimmed by 4 bases and J by 4 bases, leaving 13 bases between them. The CDR3 totals 14 residues. The germline V gene has CDR1 SGHRS and CDR2 YFSETQ. The chain has TRBV5-1 and TRBJ2-3; perhaps TRBD2 as D (5 bases). This receptor was taken from a man in his 70s with acute or convalescent COVID-19. Specimen: peripheral blood. As DNA, the CDR3 is TGCGCCAGCAGCCCGCGGGCGGAGTCAGATACGCAGTATTTT. Encoded protein: CASSPRAESDTQYF.